This entry describes one T cell receptor (beta chain). What it binds is not known. Only in-frame clones appear in the TCRdb table, and some are missing; sequencing was by immunoSEQ multiplex PCR. Of tens of thousands of clones detected, nearly 85% appear once; the ten largest clones hold around 20%. This entry belongs to a study of OX40 agonist ivuxolimab in advanced cancers. V shed 5 bases and J shed 1 base, with 10 bases lying between them. The CDR3 spans 14 residues. CDR1 and CDR2 from the germline V gene are MDHEN and SYDVKM. Study-level results: Specificity for antigen went undetermined in the expanded peripheral T cells.

V gene TRBV28 combines with J gene TRBJ2-3; D not resolved. Source: CD4+ or CD8+ T cells sorted from blood, taken in a trial of the OX40 agonist ivuxolimab. The receptor was derived from an adult with an advanced solid tumor such as melanoma, head and neck, liver or kidney cancer. This CDR3 reads CASSTPQRTDTQYF. The CDR3 nucleotides are TGTGCCAGCAGTACCCCGCAGCGCACAGATACGCAGTATTTT.